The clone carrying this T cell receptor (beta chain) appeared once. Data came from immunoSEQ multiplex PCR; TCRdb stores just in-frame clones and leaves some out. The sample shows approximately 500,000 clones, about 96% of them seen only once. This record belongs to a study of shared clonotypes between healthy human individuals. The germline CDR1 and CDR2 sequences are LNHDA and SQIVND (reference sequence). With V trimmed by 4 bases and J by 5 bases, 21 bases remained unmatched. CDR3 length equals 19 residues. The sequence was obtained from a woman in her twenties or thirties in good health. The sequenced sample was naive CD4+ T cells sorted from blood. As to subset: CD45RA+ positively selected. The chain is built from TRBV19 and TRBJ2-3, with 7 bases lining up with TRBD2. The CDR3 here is CASSTGGASGYRREDTQYF. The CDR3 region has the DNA TGTGCCAGTAGTACGGGGGGAGCTAGCGGATATCGTCGTGAAGATACGCAGTATTTT.